This T cell receptor (beta chain) was found in a study of blood T cell repertoires in COVID-19. Study details: From T cells, B-cell-depleted T cells, or PBMCs came the material, which was cDNA or gDNA.

Trimming stripped 4 bases from V and 1 base from J, with 7 bases between. Germline V lookup: CDR1 ENHRY, CDR2 SYGVKD. The CDR3 contains 13 residues. Profiled with immunoSEQ multiplex PCR; TCRdb holds only in-frame clones, not every one. The sample records around 280,000 clones, about 89% being singletons. The sequenced sample consisted of PBMCs or T cells enriched from blood (not recorded which). This clonotype was sampled from a woman in her 40s who had recovered from COVID-19. This chain uses TRBV10-3 with TRBJ1-1; possible D gene TRBD1, 5 bases. The CDR3 DNA reads as TGTGCCATCAGTGGACAGCCGAACACTGAAGCTTTCTTT. This translates into CAISGQPNTEAFF.